This T cell receptor beta chain was identified in a study of HIV-infected patients and healthy controls. Roughly three months, about 14 weeks, into antiretroviral therapy, follow-up blood was collected. No cell fractionation was done, so the repertoire covers all unsorted peripheral blood T cells. cDNA was made from 500 ng RNA using alpha and beta constant primers. Alpha and beta chain libraries were made separately by chain-specific third strand synthesis with multiplexing indices. The cDNA received a 5' RACE adapter containing a random hexamer plus an SP2 sequencing primer site. Two random hexamers, added before amplification and joined, formed each molecule's 12-nucleotide barcode. TCRdb used MiXCR to reprocess the 5' RACE reads, holding one entry per CDR3 protein. The table lists roughly 3,900 distinct CDR3 sequences, 6.5% to 8.5% of them singletons, with about a sixth in the top ten. The V gene end was trimmed by 6 bases and the J gene end by 6 bases; junction bases not matched to a gene: 6. Germline CDR1 reads MNHNS; CDR2 reads SASEGT. The CDR3 spans 14 residues.

Study observations and caveats: In healthy controls, MAIT alpha CDR3s were common; in HIV+ repertoires, severely depleted.

This clonotype qualifies as medium-sized (0.01 to 0.1%). Its target is unknown. The chain uses TRBV6-1 and TRBJ2-1, with 9 nucleotides matching TRBD1. Sequencing used blood, obtained during antiretroviral therapy. This TCR was recovered from an adult with HIV infection. The CDR3 sequence: CASSRDRVPNEQFF. CDR3 nucleotide sequence: TGTGCCAGCAGCCGGGACAGGGTGCCCAATGAGCAGTTCTTC.